These 8 T cell receptor beta chains originate from one sample sequenced in a study of regulatory and conventional T cells in RAG deficiency. The assay was immunoSEQ multiplex PCR, and TCRdb's table has in-frame clones only and misses some. The sample yields about 46,000 clones, approximately 90% seen once. Blood CD4+ CD25-low CD127-high conventional T cells supplied the genomic DNA template. The same data also contributed to another study, on regulatory T cells. That work adds: Amplification used 52 TRBV primers and 13 TRBJ primers.

The sequencing sample was made of CD4+ effector T cells sorted from blood. Receptor source: a human donor in good health.

V usage is TRBV28 and J usage is TRBJ2-5, with TRBD1 matching over 10 bases. Germline trimming cut 4 bases from V and 3 bases from J; bases unmatched to any gene: 2. Germline V lookup: CDR1 MDHEN, CDR2 SYDVKM. The CDR3 has 14 residues. CDR3 protein: CASSSTGGEETQYF. Here the CDR3 DNA reads TGTGCCAGCAGTTCGACAGGGGGCGAAGAGACCCAGTACTTC.

The V call is TRBV19, the J call TRBJ2-2; D is unresolved. This CDR3 is 13 amino acids long. Deletions cut 6 bases from V and 0 bases from J, with 5 bases between. The germline CDR1 and CDR2 sequences are LNHDA and SQIVND (reference sequence). Here the CDR3 DNA reads TGTGCCAGTAGAACAGCGAACACCGGGGAGCTGTTTTTT. This gives the protein CASRTANTGELFF.

The V gene is TRBV7-2, the J gene TRBJ2-3; possible D gene TRBD2, 7 bases. Trimming stripped 3 bases from V and 0 bases from J, with 16 bases between. The CDR3 loop spans 17 amino acids. Germline V gives CDR1 SGHTA, CDR2 FQGNSA. Here the CDR3 reads CASSLRDGGLSTDTQYF. CDR3 in DNA: TGTGCCAGCAGCTTGAGGGACGGGGGGCTGAGCACAGATACGCAGTATTTT.

A word on this clone: One junction end does not reproduce the germline sequence, and a read error may be involved. This rearrangement joins TRBV29-1 to TRBJ2-3; D is possibly TRBD2 (6 bases). Germline CDR1 is SQVTM and CDR2 is ANQGSEA. The CDR3 covers 13 residues. CDR3 loop: CGVGGDSTDTQYF. CDR3 nucleotides: TGCGGCGTGGGGGGAGATAGCACAGATACGCAGTATTTT.

This clone was seen only a few times. This chain links TRBV21-1 with TRBJ2-7; the D segment call TRBD2 is taken from the table without a DNA check. TRBV21-1 is a pseudogene segment. The CDR3 contains 16 residues. In DNA form, the CDR3 reads TGTGCCAGCAACCTAAAGGAGGGGCCCGCGGGGGACGAGCAGTACTTC. Residues: CASNLKEGPAGDEQYF.

The chain combines TRBV2 with TRBJ2-1; perhaps TRBD2 as D (6 bases). The germline V gene encodes CDR1 SNHLY and CDR2 FYNNEI. V was clipped by 6 bases and J by 0 bases, with 12 bases between them. This CDR3 region has 15 residues. The CDR3 DNA reads TGTGCCAGCAGCGTAGCGGTGAGCTCCTACAATGAGCAGTTCTTC. Its protein is CASSVAVSSYNEQFF. Complete variable domain (other parts from reference TRBV2 and TRBJ2-1): EPEVTQTPSHQVTQMGQEVILRCVPISNHLYFYWYRQILGQKVEFLVSFYNNEISEKSEIFDDQFSVERPDGSNFTLKIRSTKLEDSAMYFCASSVAVSSYNEQFFGPGTRLTVL.

The chain couples TRBV6-6 to TRBJ2-7, with D possibly TRBD2 on 7 matching bases. The CDR3 sequence is 14 residues long. V lost 5 bases to trimming and J lost 3 bases, with 14 bases between them. Germline CDR1 reads MNHNY; CDR2 reads SVGAGI (reference sequence). The CDR3 coding sequence is TGTGCCAGCAGTCCCACGGGGGGCAACTACGAGCAGTACTTC. It codes for CASSPTGGNYEQYF.

The chain carries TRBV28 and TRBJ1-1; possible D gene TRBD1, 6 bases. Between the trimmed V and J ends, which lost 3 bases and 13 bases, there was a span of 21 bases. Germline CDR1 MDHEN, CDR2 SYDVKM. This CDR3 is built from 14 residues. The CDR3 DNA sequence: TGTGCCAGCAGTTTCTCCAGGGGCTTGGGTTATGGTTTCTTT. Residues: CASSFSRGLGYGFF.